This section outlines one T cell receptor (beta chain) sequence together with its context. Its antigen is currently unknown. This CDR3 is 14 amino acids long. With V trimmed by 5 bases and J by 5 bases, 8 bases remained unmatched. Germline CDR1 and CDR2: SGHRS and YFSETQ. The data were taken from a study of a mutant IDH1 vaccine in newly diagnosed glioma. The wider study: Either 4-6 weeks after radiotherapy alone or alongside temozolomide, vaccination was begun. General observations from the study: Researchers report vaccine-induced immune responses in 80% to 95% of patients.

Time point in this sample: week 11, during vaccination. Each dose delivered 300 ug of mutant IDH1 20-mer peptide subcutaneously with imiquimod. Assay used: immunoSEQ multiplex PCR; TCRdb lists only in-frame clones, some missing. The sample yields about 110,000 clones, roughly 90% seen once. This clonotype was sampled from a woman aged 50 to 60 with glioma. The V and J genes are TRBV5-1 and TRBJ2-5, with TRBD1 matching over 8 bases. The sample consisted of PBMCs, taken from a glioma patient whose treatment included an IDH1 peptide vaccine. CDR3 nucleotide sequence: TGCGCCAGCAGTTTCGACAGGGGTAGGGAGACCCAGTACTTC. This sequence encodes CASSFDRGRETQYF.